This T cell receptor beta chain came from a study of early T cells in non-severe SARS-CoV-2 infection. Study-level background: Alpha and beta chains were unpaired, from unsorted whole-blood bulk RNA. Overall study findings and caveats: VDJdb matching, biased toward anti-spike CD8 responses, missed private and CD4 specificities.

About this clonotype itself: The antigen remains unidentified.

Attached unique molecular identifiers marked individual cDNA molecules. TCRdb reprocessed the 5' RACE reads via MiXCR and lists one record per CDR3 protein. The table shows approximately 90,000 distinct CDR3 sequences, with roughly 12% occurring only once. This sequence originates from an adult who was a healthcare worker with PCR-confirmed SARS-CoV-2 infection or an uninfected control (not recorded which). Source: whole blood, taken at baseline.

The DNA for the CDR3 is TGTGCCAGCAGCGGTATAGGCTCTGGAAACACCATATATTTT. Protein product: CASSGIGSGNTIYF. The rearrangement joins TRBV7-2 to TRBJ1-3; D gene ambiguous. The V and J ends lost 5 bases and 0 bases respectively, with 8 bases between them. Germline assignment: CDR1 SGHTA and CDR2 FQGNSA. The CDR3 contains 14 residues.